The 21 T cell receptor beta chains given below trace back to one sample, sequenced in a study of CD8+ T cells in alopecia areata (dated by TCRdb to the late 2010s). To prepare the library, the immunoSEQ multiplex PCR assay was applied. To provide template for TCR sequencing, every sample had RNA extracted and reverse transcribed into cDNA. The table was pulled from immuneACCESS by TCRdb, which kept in-frame rearrangements only. Such tables lose some clones; where checked, under half of the loss comes from unresolved V genes, and the rest has no known cause. Present in this sample are about 170,000 clones, approximately 52% of which were seen just once. The ten top clones hold 15% to 20% of the sample. The treatment or condition tag for this specimen amounts to: oral pan-JAK inhibitor, 5-10 mg twice daily. This sample comprised CD4+ T cells sorted from blood, obtained at approximately week 55, from a patient treated with tofacitinib. These receptors all stem from a human donor with alopecia areata.

The chain carries TRBV29-1 and TRBJ2-5; D possibly uses TRBD1 or TRBD2 (7 bases each). V shed 7 bases and J shed 5 bases, with 20 bases lying between them. There are 14 residues in the CDR3. Germline assignment: CDR1 SQVTM and CDR2 ANQGSEA. As DNA, the CDR3 is TGCAGCGCAAGACAGGGAGGGCGAGAGGAGACCCAGTACTTC. Translation: CSARQGGREETQYF.

This clone has only one observation. The J gene is TRBJ2-3, the V gene TRBV10-3, with 11 bases fitting TRBD1. The CDR3 contains 20 residues. The germline V gene encodes CDR1 ENHRY and CDR2 SYGVKD. The J segment lost 1 base and the V segment lost 3 bases, leaving 15 bases of the junction unmatched. CDR3 region: CAISDAGTGGRRPGTDTQYF. In DNA, the CDR3 is TGTGCCATCAGTGATGCCGGGACAGGGGGGAGAAGGCCAGGCACAGATACGCAGTATTTT.

With regard to this clone: One junction end disagrees with the germline gene, perhaps due to a read error. The identical CDR3 is also encoded by other nucleotide sequences in the sample. The V call is TRBV30, the J call TRBJ1-6; D not certain. CDR1 is GTSNPN, CDR2 SVGIG, per germline (reference sequence). The CDR3 length is 13 residues. Here the CDR3 DNA reads TGTGCCTGGACAACTGGTGATAACTCACCCCTCCACTTT. It encodes CAWTTGDNSPLHF. The full variable domain, its missing parts supplied by reference TRBV30 and TRBJ1-6, is SQTIHQWPATLVQPVGSPLSLECTVEGTSNPNLYWYRQAAGRGLQLLFYSVGIGQISSEVPQNLSASRPQDRQFILSSKKLLLSDSGFYLCAWTTGDNSPLHFGNGTRLTVT.

The rearrangement links TRBV29-1 to TRBJ1-2; D ambiguous. The germline CDR1 and CDR2 sequences are SQVTM and ANQGSEA. Trimming removed 1 base from V and 7 bases from J, with 4 bases in between. The CDR3 contains 10 residues. In DNA form, the CDR3 reads TGCAGCGTTGAAGTGGGTGGCTACACCTTC. Translation gives CSVEVGGYTF.

This chain uses TRBV7-9 with TRBJ1-6, with D maybe TRBD1 (6 bases). Germline CDR1 SEHNR, CDR2 FQNEAQ (reference sequence). V lost 5 bases, J lost 2 bases, and 13 bases lay in between. CDR3 length: 16 residues. Here the CDR3 reads CASSTETGTYNSPLHF. The CDR3 DNA reads TGTGCCAGCAGCACCGAGACAGGAACCTATAATTCACCCCTCCACTTT.

This clone has just a few counts. A read error may account for a junction end that differs from germline. The rearrangement joins TRBV7-9 to TRBJ2-2, with 9 bases fitting TRBD2. The CDR3 has 14 amino acids. Germline V lookup: CDR1 SEHNR, CDR2 FQNEAQ (reference sequence). The chain's CDR3 is CASSIAGDPGELFF. For the CDR3, the DNA is TGTGCCAGCAGCATAGCGGGGGACCCCGGGGAGCTGTTTTTT.

V usage is TRBV29-1 and J usage is TRBJ2-5; 7 nucleotides line up with TRBD1. Per the germline V gene, CDR1 is SQVTM and CDR2 is ANQGSEA. Trimming at V came to 6 bases and at J to 1 base, leaving 11 bases not matched to a gene. The length of the CDR3 is 15 residues. As DNA, the CDR3 is TGCAGCGTAGACGGGACAGTCTTATTCCAAGAGACCCAGTACTTC. Residues: CSVDGTVLFQETQYF.

CDR3 region: CAFQRAGPNYGYTF. The CDR3 region has the DNA TGTGCCTTCCAGCGGGCAGGGCCAAACTATGGCTACACCTTC. The rearrangement uses TRBV7-9 and TRBJ1-2; D is perhaps TRBD1 (5 bases). CDR3 length equals 14 residues. From germline, CDR1 is SEHNR and CDR2 FQNEAQ (reference sequence). Deletions cut 11 bases from V and 2 bases from J, with 18 bases between.

The V and J genes are TRBV30 and TRBJ1-2; D not certain. CDR1 and CDR2 from the germline V gene are GTSNPN and SVGIG (reference sequence). Trimming took 1 base from V and 3 from J, leaving 15 bases between them. The length of the CDR3 is 15 residues. This CDR3 is CAWSARLSGHYGYTF. CDR3 DNA sequence: TGTGCCTGGAGTGCTCGGCTGTCGGGCCACTATGGCTACACCTTC. The full variable domain, rest sourced from reference TRBV30 and TRBJ1-2, is SQTIHQWPATLVQPVGSPLSLECTVEGTSNPNLYWYRQAAGRGLQLLFYSVGIGQISSEVPQNLSASRPQDRQFILSSKKLLLSDSGFYLCAWSARLSGHYGYTFGSGTRLTVV.

The chain recombines TRBV10-3 with TRBJ1-2; D is perhaps TRBD1 (6 bases). The CDR3 is 14 residues long. CDR1 and CDR2 (germline): ENHRY, SYGVKD. V lost 4 bases, J lost 8 bases, and 17 bases lay in between. The CDR3 region is CAISAKGGEIGYTF. CDR3 bases: TGTGCCATCAGTGCCAAGGGGGGAGAGATCGGCTACACCTTC.

J is TRBJ2-3 and V is TRBV4-3; D is uncertain. V lost 2 bases, J lost 0 bases, and 3 bases lay in between. This CDR3 has 13 amino acids. Germline assignment: CDR1 LGHNA and CDR2 YSLEER. The CDR3 region has the DNA TGCGCCAGCAGCCAACCAAGCACAGATACGCAGTATTTT. Its translation: CASSQPSTDTQYF.

CDR3 in amino acids: CASSQPSGGLNTGELFF. DNA of the CDR3: TGTGCCAGCTCACAACCCAGCGGGGGACTGAACACCGGGGAGCTGTTTTTT. V gene TRBV18 combines with J gene TRBJ2-2; 8 nucleotides align to TRBD2. Germline assignment: CDR1 KGHSH and CDR2 LQKENI. The V gene end was trimmed by 4 bases and the J gene end by 1 base; junction bases not matched to a gene: 8. CDR3 length equals 17 residues.

The genes are TRBV5-1 and TRBJ2-7; no clear D. With 2 bases removed from V and 5 bases from J, the gap between germline ends came to 8 bases. Germline CDR1 reads SGHRS; CDR2 reads YFSETQ. This CDR3 has 12 amino acids. The CDR3 reads CASSFRVNEQYF. The CDR3 DNA follows: TGCGCCAGCAGCTTTCGAGTGAACGAGCAGTACTTC.

The rearrangement joins TRBV13 to TRBJ1-1; TRBD1 aligns across 9 bases. The J segment lost 0 bases and the V segment lost 4 bases, leaving 3 bases of the junction unmatched. This CDR3 has 15 amino acids. CDR1 is PRHDT and CDR2 is FYEKMQ in the germline V gene (reference sequence). CDR3 nucleotides: TGTGCCAGCAGCTACCGGGACAGGGTGAACACTGAAGCTTTCTTT. Translation gives CASSYRDRVNTEAFF.

This chain connects TRBV18 to TRBJ1-1, with 9 bases matching TRBD1. CDR1 is KGHSH, CDR2 LQKENI, per germline. Germline trimming cut 4 bases from V and 1 base from J; bases unmatched to any gene: 7. The CDR3 contains 16 residues. CDR3 amino acids: CASSQRTGVPNTEAFF. The CDR3 region has the DNA TGTGCCAGCTCACAGCGGACAGGGGTCCCGAACACTGAAGCTTTCTTT.

The CDR3 nucleotides read TGTGCCACCAGCAGAGGGGGCCGGGGGCCAAACTACTATGGCTACACCTTC. Translated: CATSRGGRGPNYYGYTF. The chain combines TRBV15 with TRBJ1-2, with a weak D call TRBD1 (6 bases). V shed 1 base and J shed 3 bases, with 18 bases lying between them. The CDR3 runs to 17 residues. CDR1 LNHNV and CDR2 YYDKDF come from the germline V gene (reference sequence).

The gene calls are TRBV7-9 and TRBJ2-5; D gene uncertain. The CDR3 totals 11 residues. The V gene lost 5 bases and the J gene lost 5 bases, with 6 bases spanning the gap. Germline CDR1 reads SEHNR; CDR2 reads FQNEAQ (reference sequence). CDR3 sequence: CASSKEETQYF. CDR3 in DNA: TGTGCCAGCAGCAAAGAGGAGACCCAGTACTTC. The full variable domain, with the rest looked up from reference TRBV7-9 and TRBJ2-5, is DTGVSQNPRHKITKRGQNVTFRCDPISEHNRLYWYRQTLGQGPEFLTYFQNEAQLEKSRLLSDRFSAERPKGSFSTLEIQRTEQGDSAMYLCASSKEETQYFGPGTRLLVL.

V is TRBV6-1 and J is TRBJ2-7; D gene uncertain. The CDR3 is made up of 15 amino acids. The germline CDR1 and CDR2 sequences are MNHNS and SASEGT. The ends were cut back, 3 bases at V and 0 bases at J, with 12 bases in the middle. The CDR3 loop reads CASSDRALSSYEQYF. The CDR3 coding sequence is TGTGCCAGCAGTGATCGGGCACTTAGCTCCTACGAGCAGTACTTC.

This chain connects TRBV7-2 to TRBJ1-5; D not resolved. The CDR3 extends over 17 amino acids. V dropped 2 bases and J dropped 0 bases, with 14 bases sitting between them. CDR1 and CDR2 from the germline V gene are SGHTA and FQGNSA. In nucleotides, the CDR3 is TGTGCCAGCAGCTTATTTTCGTGGAGAGATAGCAATCAGCCCCAGCATTTT. Translating it yields CASSLFSWRDSNQPQHF.

The chain carries TRBV20-1 and TRBJ2-2, with D possibly being TRBD2 (6 bases). The germline V and J ends were trimmed by 4 bases and 7 bases, with 7 bases remaining between them. The germline CDR1 and CDR2 sequences are DFQATT and SNEGSKA (reference sequence). The CDR3 is 11 residues long. Here the CDR3 reads CSAMEGGELFF. In nucleotides, the CDR3 is TGCAGTGCTATGGAGGGCGGGGAGCTGTTTTTT.

The CDR3 region is CASSSPRQGRYGYTF. CDR3 bases: TGCGCCAGCAGCTCCCCCCGACAGGGTCGATATGGCTACACCTTC. J is TRBJ1-2 and V is TRBV5-1; 7 bases agree with TRBD1. The CDR3 sequence is 15 residues long. J gave up 5 bases and V 3 bases, and 10 bases lay outside the gene matches. Germline V gene lookup returns CDR1 SGHRS and CDR2 YFSETQ.